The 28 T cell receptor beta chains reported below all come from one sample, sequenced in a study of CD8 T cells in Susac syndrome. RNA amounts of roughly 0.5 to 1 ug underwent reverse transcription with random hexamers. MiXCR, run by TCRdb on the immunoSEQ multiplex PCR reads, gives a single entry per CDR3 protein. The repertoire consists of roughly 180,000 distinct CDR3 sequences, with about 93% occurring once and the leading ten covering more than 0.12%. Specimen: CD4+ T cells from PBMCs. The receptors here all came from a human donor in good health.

The CDR3 DNA reads as TGTGCCAGCAGCCCTGAGGGGGCGTCGAACACTGAAGCTTTCTTT. Protein product: CASSPEGASNTEAFF. The rearrangement links TRBV9 to TRBJ1-1; 7 bases agree with TRBD1. The germline V gene encodes CDR1 SGDLS and CDR2 YYNGEE. This CDR3 contains 15 residues. J was trimmed by 1 base and V by 4 bases; bases with no gene match: 7.

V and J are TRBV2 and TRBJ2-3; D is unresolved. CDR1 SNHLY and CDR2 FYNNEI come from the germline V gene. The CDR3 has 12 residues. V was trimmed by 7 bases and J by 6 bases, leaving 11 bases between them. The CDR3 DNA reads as TGTGCCAGCAAAGTTGGGTCGGATACGCAGTATTTT. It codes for CASKVGSDTQYF. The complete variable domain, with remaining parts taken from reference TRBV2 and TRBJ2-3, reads EPEVTQTPSHQVTQMGQEVILRCVPISNHLYFYWYRQILGQKVEFLVSFYNNEISEKSEIFDDQFSVERPDGSNFTLKIRSTKLEDSAMYFCASKVGSDTQYFGPGTRLTVL.

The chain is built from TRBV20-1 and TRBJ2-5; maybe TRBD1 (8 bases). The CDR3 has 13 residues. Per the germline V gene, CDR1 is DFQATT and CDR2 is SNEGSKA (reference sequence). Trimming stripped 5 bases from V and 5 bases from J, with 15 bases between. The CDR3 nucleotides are TGCAGTGCTGGCAGGGGGCGGGGGGAGACCCAGTACTTC. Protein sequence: CSAGRGRGETQYF.

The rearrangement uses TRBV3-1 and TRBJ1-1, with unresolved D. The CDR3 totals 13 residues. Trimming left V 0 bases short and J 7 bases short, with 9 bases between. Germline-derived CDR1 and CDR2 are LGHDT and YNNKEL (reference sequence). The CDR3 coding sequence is TGTGCCAGCAGCCAAGATGGCGGGTTTGAAGCTTTCTTT. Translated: CASSQDGGFEAFF.

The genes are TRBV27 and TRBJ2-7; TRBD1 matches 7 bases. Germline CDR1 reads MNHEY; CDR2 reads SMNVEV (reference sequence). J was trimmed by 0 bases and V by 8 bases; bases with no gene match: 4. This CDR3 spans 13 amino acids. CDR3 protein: CASGRDSSYEQYF. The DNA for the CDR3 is TGTGCCAGCGGCCGGGACAGCTCCTACGAGCAGTACTTC.

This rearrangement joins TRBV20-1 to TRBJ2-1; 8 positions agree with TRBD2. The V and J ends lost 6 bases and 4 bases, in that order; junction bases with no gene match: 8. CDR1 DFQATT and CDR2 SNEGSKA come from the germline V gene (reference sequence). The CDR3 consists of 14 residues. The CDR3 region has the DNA TGCAGTGCCGCGCTCCCGGGGGGGTACAATGAGCAGTTCTTC. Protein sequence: CSAALPGGYNEQFF.

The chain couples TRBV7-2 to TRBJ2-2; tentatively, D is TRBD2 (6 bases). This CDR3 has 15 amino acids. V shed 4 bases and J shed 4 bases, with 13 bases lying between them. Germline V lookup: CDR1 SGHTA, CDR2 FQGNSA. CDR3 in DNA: TGTGCCAGCAGCTCCGGGGACTCGCGCACCGGGGAGCTGTTTTTT. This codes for CASSSGDSRTGELFF. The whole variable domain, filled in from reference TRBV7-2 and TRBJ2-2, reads GAGVSQSPSNKVTEKGKDVELRCDPISGHTALYWYRQSLGQGLEFLIYFQGNSAPDKSGLPSDRFSAERTGGSVSTLTIQRTQQEDSAVYLCASSSGDSRTGELFFGEGSRLTVL.

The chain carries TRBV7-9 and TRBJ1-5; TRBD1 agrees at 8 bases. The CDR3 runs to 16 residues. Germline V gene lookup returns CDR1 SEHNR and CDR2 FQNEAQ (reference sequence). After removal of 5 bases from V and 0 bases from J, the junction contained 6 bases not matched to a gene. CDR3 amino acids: CASSASGGPSNQPQHF. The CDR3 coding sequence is TGTGCCAGCAGCGCCTCAGGGGGCCCTAGCAATCAGCCCCAGCATTTT.

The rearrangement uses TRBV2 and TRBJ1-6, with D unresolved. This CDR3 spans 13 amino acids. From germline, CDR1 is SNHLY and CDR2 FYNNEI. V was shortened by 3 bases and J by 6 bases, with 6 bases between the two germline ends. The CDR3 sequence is CASSDEVNSPLHF. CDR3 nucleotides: TGTGCCAGCAGTGACGAGGTTAATTCACCCCTCCACTTT.

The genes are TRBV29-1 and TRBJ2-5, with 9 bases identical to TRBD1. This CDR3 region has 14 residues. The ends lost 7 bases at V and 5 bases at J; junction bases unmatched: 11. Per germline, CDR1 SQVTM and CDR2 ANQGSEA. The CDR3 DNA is TGCAGCGCTCTTTATACAGGGGGCTTGGAGACCCAGTACTTC. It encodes CSALYTGGLETQYF.

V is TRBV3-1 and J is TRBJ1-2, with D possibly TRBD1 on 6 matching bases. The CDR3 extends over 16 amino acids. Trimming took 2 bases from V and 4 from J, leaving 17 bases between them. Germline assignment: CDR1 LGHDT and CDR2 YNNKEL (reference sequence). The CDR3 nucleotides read TGTGCCAGCAGCCAAACCATCATACAGGGAGGCTATGGCTACACCTTC. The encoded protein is CASSQTIIQGGYGYTF.

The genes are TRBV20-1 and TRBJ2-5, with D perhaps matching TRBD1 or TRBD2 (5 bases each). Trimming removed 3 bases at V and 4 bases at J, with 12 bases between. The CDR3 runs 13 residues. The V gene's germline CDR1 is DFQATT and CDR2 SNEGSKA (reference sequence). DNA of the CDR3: TGCAGTGCTAGTCCGTCCGGGGCAGAGACCCAGTACTTC. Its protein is CSASPSGAETQYF.

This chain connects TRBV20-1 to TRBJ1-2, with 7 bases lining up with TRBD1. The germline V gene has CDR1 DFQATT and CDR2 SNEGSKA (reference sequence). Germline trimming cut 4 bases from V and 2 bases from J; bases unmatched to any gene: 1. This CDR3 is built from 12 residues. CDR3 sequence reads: CSATGGNYGYTF. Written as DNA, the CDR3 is TGCAGTGCTACAGGGGGGAACTATGGCTACACCTTC.

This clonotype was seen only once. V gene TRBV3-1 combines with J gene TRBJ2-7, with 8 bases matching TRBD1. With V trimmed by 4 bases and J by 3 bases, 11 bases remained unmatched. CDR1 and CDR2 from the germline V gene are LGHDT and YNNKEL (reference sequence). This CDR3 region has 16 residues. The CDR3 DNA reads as TGTGCCAGCAGCCCCATCGGTCGGACAGGGATCTACGAGCAGTACTTC. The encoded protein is CASSPIGRTGIYEQYF.

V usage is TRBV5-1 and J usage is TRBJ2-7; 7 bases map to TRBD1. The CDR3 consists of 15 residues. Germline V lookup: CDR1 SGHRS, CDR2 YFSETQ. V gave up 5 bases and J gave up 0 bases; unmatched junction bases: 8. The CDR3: CASRFLRDSSYEQYF. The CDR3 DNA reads TGCGCCAGCAGGTTTTTACGGGACAGCTCCTACGAGCAGTACTTC.

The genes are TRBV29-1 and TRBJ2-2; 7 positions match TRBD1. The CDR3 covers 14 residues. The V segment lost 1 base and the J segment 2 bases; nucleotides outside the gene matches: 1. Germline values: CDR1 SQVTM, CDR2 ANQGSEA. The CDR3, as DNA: TGCAGCGTTGAAGGGGACAGAAACACCGGGGAGCTGTTTTTT. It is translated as CSVEGDRNTGELFF.

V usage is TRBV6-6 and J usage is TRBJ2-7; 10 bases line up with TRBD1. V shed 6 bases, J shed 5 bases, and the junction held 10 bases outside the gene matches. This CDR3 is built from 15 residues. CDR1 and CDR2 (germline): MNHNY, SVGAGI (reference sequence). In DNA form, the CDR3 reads TGTGCCAGCAGATCCGGGACAGGGGTTTCCCACGAGCAGTACTTC. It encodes CASRSGTGVSHEQYF.

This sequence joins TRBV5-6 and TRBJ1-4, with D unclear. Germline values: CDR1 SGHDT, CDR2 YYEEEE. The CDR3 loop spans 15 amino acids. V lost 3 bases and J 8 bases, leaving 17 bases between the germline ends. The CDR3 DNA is TGTGCCAGCAGCTCGCCCGGAGGCGGGAAGGAAAAACTGTTTTTT. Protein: CASSSPGGGKEKLFF.

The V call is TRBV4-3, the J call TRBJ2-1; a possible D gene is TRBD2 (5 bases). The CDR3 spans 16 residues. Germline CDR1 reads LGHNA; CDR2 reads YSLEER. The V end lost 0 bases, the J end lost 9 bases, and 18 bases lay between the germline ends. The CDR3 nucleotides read TGCGCCAGCAGCCAAGAGATGAGTCAGGTCGGAGGTGAGCAGTTCTTC. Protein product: CASSQEMSQVGGEQFF.

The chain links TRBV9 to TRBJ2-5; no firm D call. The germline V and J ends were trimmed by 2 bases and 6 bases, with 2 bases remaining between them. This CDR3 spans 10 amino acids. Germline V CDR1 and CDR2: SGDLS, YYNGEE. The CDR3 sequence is CASSVKTQYF. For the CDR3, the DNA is TGTGCCAGCAGCGTTAAGACCCAGTACTTC.

In DNA, the CDR3 is TGTGCCAGCAGCTTCGGGACAAGCGCTGAAGCTTTCTTT. It codes for CASSFGTSAEAFF. The chain carries TRBV7-2 and TRBJ1-1; tentative D call: TRBD1 (6 bases). This CDR3 is 13 amino acids long. Deletions cut 3 bases from V and 6 bases from J, with 11 bases between. CDR1 and CDR2 (germline): SGHTA, FQGNSA.

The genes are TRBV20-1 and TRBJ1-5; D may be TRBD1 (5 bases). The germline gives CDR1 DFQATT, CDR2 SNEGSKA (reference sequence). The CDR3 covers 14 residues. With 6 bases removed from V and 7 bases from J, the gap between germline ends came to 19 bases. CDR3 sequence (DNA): TGCAGTGCCTTCACAGGCGTCGAGGGGCAGCCCCAGCATTTT. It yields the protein CSAFTGVEGQPQHF.

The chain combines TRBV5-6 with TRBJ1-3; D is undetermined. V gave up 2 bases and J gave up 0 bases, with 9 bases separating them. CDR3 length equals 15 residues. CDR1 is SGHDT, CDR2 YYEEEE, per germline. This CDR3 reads CASSFYGNSGNTIYF. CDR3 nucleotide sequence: TGTGCCAGCAGCTTTTACGGAAACTCTGGAAACACCATATATTTT.

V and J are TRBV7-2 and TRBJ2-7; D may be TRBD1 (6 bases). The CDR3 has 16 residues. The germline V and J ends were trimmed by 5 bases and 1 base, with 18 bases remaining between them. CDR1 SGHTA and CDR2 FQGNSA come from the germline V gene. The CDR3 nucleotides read TGTGCCAGCAGCCCAAGAGGTCTGGACAGTTCCTACGAGCAGTACTTC. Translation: CASSPRGLDSSYEQYF. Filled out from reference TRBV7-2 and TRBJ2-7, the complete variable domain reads GAGVSQSPSNKVTEKGKDVELRCDPISGHTALYWYRQSLGQGLEFLIYFQGNSAPDKSGLPSDRFSAERTGGSVSTLTIQRTQQEDSAVYLCASSPRGLDSSYEQYFGPGTRLTVT.

The CDR3: CASRDTGTGKTYEQYF. The DNA for the CDR3 is TGCGCCAGCAGGGATACCGGGACAGGGAAAACCTACGAGCAGTACTTC. V and J are TRBV5-1 and TRBJ2-7; 9 nucleotides line up with TRBD1. The CDR3 is made up of 16 amino acids. V shed 5 bases, J shed 2 bases, and the junction held 11 bases outside the gene matches. Germline V CDR1 and CDR2: SGHRS, YFSETQ.

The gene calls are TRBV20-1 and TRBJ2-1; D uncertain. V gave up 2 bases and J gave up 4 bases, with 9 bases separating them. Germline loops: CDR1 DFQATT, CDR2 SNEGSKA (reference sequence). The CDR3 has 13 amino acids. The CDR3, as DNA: TGCAGTGCTAGACCTAGTTTTTACAATGAGCAGTTCTTC. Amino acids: CSARPSFYNEQFF.

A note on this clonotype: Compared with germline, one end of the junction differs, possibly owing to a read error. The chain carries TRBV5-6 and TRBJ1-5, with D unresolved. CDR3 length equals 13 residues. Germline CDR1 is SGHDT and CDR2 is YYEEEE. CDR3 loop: CASSFGANHPQHF. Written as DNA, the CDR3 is TGTGCCAGCAGCTTCGGCGCCAATCATCCCCAGCATTTT.

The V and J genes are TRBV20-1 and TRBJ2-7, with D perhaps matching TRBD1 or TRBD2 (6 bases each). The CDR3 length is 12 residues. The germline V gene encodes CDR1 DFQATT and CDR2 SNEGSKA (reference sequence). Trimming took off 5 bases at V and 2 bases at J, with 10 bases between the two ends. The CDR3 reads CSASGATYEQYF. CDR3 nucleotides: TGCAGTGCTTCGGGGGCTACCTACGAGCAGTACTTC.